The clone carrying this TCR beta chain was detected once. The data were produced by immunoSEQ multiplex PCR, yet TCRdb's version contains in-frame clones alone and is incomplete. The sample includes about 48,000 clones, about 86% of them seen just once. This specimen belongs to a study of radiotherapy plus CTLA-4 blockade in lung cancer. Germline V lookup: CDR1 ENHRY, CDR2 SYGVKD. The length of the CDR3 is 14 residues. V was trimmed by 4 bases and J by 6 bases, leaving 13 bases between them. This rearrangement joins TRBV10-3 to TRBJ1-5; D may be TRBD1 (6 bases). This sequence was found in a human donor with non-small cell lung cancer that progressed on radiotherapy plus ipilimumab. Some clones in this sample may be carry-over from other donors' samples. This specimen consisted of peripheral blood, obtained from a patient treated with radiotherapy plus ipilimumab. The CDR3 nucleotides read TGTGCCATCAGTGCAGGACAGTCTGGTCAGCCCCAGCATTTT. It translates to CAISAGQSGQPQHF.